These 9 T cell receptor beta chains share one sample of origin, sequenced in a study of OX40 agonist ivuxolimab in advanced cancers. To prepare the library, the immunoSEQ multiplex PCR assay was applied. Imported from immuneACCESS, the table was reduced by TCRdb to in-frame sequences with V and J called. These copies leave out some clones; in studies compared against another copy, an unresolved V gene accounts for under half, and the cause of the remainder is not known. The sample table contains 25,000 or so clones; only one count was recorded for 84% of them. The ten largest clones add up to roughly 14% of the sample. The sequences come from CD4+ or CD8+ T cells sorted from blood, collected in a trial of the OX40 agonist ivuxolimab. Receptors originate from an adult with an advanced solid tumor such as melanoma, head and neck, liver or kidney cancer.

This chain joins TRBV7-9 and TRBJ1-5; 8 nucleotides agree with TRBD1. The J segment lost 2 bases and the V segment lost 5 bases, leaving 5 bases of the junction unmatched. Germline lookup yields CDR1 SEHNR and CDR2 FQNEAQ (reference sequence). The CDR3 runs 15 residues. In DNA form, the CDR3 reads TGTGCCAGCAGCCAAGGGACAGGAGGCAATCAGCCCCAGCATTTT. Protein: CASSQGTGGNQPQHF.

The chain has TRBV2 and TRBJ1-2, with a tentative D call TRBD1 (5 bases). This CDR3 has 15 amino acids. Trimming pared 1 base from V and 0 bases from J, leaving 9 bases between. The germline V gene encodes CDR1 SNHLY and CDR2 FYNNEI. CDR3 in amino acids: CASSEDGGANYGYTF. The CDR3 DNA reads as TGTGCCAGCAGTGAAGACGGGGGAGCTAACTATGGCTACACCTTC.

This clone occurred a few times. The J gene is TRBJ1-5, the V gene TRBV2; D unresolved. Germline CDR1 is SNHLY and CDR2 is FYNNEI. V gave up 8 bases and J gave up 5 bases, with 13 bases separating them. The CDR3 is 13 amino acids. CDR3 bases: TGTGCCAGCGGTAGGTCTGAGGATCAGCCCCAGCATTTT. It specifies CASGRSEDQPQHF.

The rearrangement joins TRBV6-5 to TRBJ1-5; D is possibly TRBD1 (5 bases). The V gene lost 0 bases and the J gene lost 6 bases, with 9 bases spanning the gap. CDR3 length: 14 residues. Germline CDR1 reads MNHEY; CDR2 reads SVGAGI. The CDR3 is CASSYSSGAQPQHF. Written as DNA, the CDR3 is TGTGCCAGCAGTTACTCGTCCGGGGCTCAGCCCCAGCATTTT.

This sequence joins TRBV5-6 and TRBJ2-7, with 10 bases aligning to TRBD1. The ends lost 4 bases at V and 2 bases at J; junction bases unmatched: 6. The CDR3 consists of 15 residues. Germline values: CDR1 SGHDT, CDR2 YYEEEE. This CDR3 reads CASSGMGQGTYEQYF. The CDR3 DNA is TGTGCCAGCAGCGGAATGGGACAGGGGACCTACGAGCAGTACTTC.

This chain links TRBV10-3 with TRBJ2-5; 10 nucleotides match TRBD1. Unmatched junction bases numbered 4, after V lost 3 bases and J lost 3 bases. In germline, CDR1 is ENHRY, CDR2 SYGVKD. The CDR3 length is 15 residues. The CDR3 sequence: CAISDRGTGEETQYF. CDR3 DNA sequence: TGTGCCATCAGTGACCGAGGGACAGGGGAAGAGACCCAGTACTTC.

V usage is TRBV4-2 and J usage is TRBJ2-2; 9 nucleotides align to TRBD1. The CDR3 is 16 residues long. CDR1 is LGHNA, CDR2 YNFKEQ, per germline. V lost 4 bases to trimming and J lost 3 bases; unmatched junction nucleotides: 6. The CDR3 DNA reads as TGTGCCAGCAGCCCAACCGACAGGGGGGACACCGGGGAGCTGTTTTTT. Amino acids: CASSPTDRGDTGELFF.

V is TRBV27 and J is TRBJ1-1; D remains unclear. V dropped 4 bases and J dropped 1 base, with 10 bases sitting between them. The CDR3 has 14 amino acids. Per germline, CDR1 MNHEY and CDR2 SMNVEV (reference sequence). The chain's CDR3 is CASSWSLENTEAFF. The CDR3 nucleotides read TGTGCCAGCAGTTGGTCACTGGAGAACACTGAAGCTTTCTTT.

The CDR3 DNA reads as TGTGCCAGCAGGGGAGACCCATCCTACGAGCAGTACTTC. This gives the protein CASRGDPSYEQYF. This chain joins TRBV6-1 and TRBJ2-7, with D tentatively TRBD2 (5 bases). The CDR3 is 13 amino acids. Germline assignment: CDR1 MNHNS and CDR2 SASEGT. The V end was cut by 6 bases, the J end by 1 base, with 10 bases between.